The clone carrying this T cell receptor (beta chain) was seen at least ten times. This record belongs to a study of neurological immune-mediated disorders. The cDNA came from 5'RACE, which used 10-nucleotide random UMIs. Over 200 million TCR-beta sequences from 15-18 subjects came out of each sequencing run. In TCRdb, the 5' RACE reads were re-called with MiXCR into one record per CDR3 protein. The data contain more than 70,000 distinct CDR3 sequences, approximately 10% of them singletons. Unsorted libraries were generated from 2 million PBMCs. These cells had been stored in RNAlater at -80 C. Sequencing used PBMCs. This clonotype was sampled from a middle-aged man in good health.

The DNA for the CDR3 is TGTGCCAGTAGTCCCGGGACAGCGAACTATGGCTACACCTTC. This encodes CASSPGTANYGYTF. The chain recombines TRBV19 with TRBJ1-2, with 7 positions matching TRBD1. With V trimmed by 5 bases and J by 2 bases, 5 bases remained unmatched. CDR1 LNHDA and CDR2 SQIVND come from the germline V gene (reference sequence). This CDR3 contains 14 residues.